The source of this T cell receptor beta chain is a study of T cells of healthy individuals. TCRdb used MiXCR to reprocess the 5' RACE reads, holding one entry per CDR3 protein. The sample shows about 96,000 distinct CDR3 sequences, roughly a sixth of them seen only once. The CDR3 consists of 16 residues. Germline CDR1 and CDR2: MDHEN and SYDVKM. V was pared by 2 bases and J by 5 bases, with 7 bases of the junction left unmatched. The chain is built from TRBV28 and TRBJ2-1; 9 positions match TRBD1. This TCR was recovered from a human donor in good health. The CDR3 DNA is TGTGCCAGCAGTTTAAGCGGACAGGGGTTCAACAATGAGCAGTTCTTC. It encodes CASSLSGQGFNNEQFF.